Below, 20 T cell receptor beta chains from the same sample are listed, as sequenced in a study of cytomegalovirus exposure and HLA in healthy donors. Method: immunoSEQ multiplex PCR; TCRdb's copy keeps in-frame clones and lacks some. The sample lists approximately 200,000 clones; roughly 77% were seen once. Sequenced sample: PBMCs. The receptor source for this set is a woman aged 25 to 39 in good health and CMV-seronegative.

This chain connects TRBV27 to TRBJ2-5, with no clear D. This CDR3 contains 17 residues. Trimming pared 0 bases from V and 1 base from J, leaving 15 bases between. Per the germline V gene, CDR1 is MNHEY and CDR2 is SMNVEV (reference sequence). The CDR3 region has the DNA TGTGCCAGCAGTTTATCGGTAACACGAACCCGCCAAGAGACCCAGTACTTC. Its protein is CASSLSVTRTRQETQYF.

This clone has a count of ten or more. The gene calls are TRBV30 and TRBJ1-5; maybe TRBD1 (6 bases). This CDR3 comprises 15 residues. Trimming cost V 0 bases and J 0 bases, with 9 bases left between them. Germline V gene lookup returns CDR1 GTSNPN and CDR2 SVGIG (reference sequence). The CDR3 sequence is CAWSVQGYSNQPQHF. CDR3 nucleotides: TGTGCCTGGAGTGTACAGGGTTATAGCAATCAGCCCCAGCATTTT.

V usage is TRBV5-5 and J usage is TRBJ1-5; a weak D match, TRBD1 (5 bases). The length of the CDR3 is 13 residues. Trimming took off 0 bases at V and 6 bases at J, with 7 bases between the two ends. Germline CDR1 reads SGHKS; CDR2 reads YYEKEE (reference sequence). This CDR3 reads CASSLEQVQPQHF. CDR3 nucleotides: TGTGCCAGCAGCTTGGAACAGGTTCAGCCCCAGCATTTT.

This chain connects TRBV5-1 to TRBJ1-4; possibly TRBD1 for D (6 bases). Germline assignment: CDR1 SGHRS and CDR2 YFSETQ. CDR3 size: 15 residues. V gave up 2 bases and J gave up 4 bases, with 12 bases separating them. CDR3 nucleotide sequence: TGCGCCAGCAGCTTACCCGGGACAATTAATGAAAAACTGTTTTTT. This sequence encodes CASSLPGTINEKLFF. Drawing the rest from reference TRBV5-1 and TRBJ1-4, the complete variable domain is KAGVTQTPRYLIKTRGQQVTLSCSPISGHRSVSWYQQTPGQGLQFLFEYFSETQRNKGNFPGRFSGRQFSNSRSEMNVSTLELGDSALYLCASSLPGTINEKLFFGSGTQLSVL.

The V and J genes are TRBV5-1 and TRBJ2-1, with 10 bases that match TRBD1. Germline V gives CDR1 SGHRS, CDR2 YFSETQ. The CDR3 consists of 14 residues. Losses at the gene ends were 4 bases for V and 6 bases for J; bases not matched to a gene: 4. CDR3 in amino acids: CASSGGTGVNEQFF. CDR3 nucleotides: TGCGCCAGCAGCGGGGGGACAGGGGTCAATGAGCAGTTCTTC.

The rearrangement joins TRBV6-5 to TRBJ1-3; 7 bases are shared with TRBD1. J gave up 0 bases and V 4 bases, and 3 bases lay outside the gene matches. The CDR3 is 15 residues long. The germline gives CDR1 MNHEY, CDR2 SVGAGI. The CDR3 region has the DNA TGTGCCAGCAGTTCCGACAGGGCCTCTGGAAACACCATATATTTT. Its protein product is CASSSDRASGNTIYF.

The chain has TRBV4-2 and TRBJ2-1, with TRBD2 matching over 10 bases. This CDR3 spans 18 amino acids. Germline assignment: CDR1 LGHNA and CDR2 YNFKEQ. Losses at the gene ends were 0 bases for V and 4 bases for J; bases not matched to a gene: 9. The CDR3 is CASSQEGQRGGLYNEQFF. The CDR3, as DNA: TGTGCCAGCAGCCAAGAAGGCCAGCGGGGGGGCCTATACAATGAGCAGTTCTTC.

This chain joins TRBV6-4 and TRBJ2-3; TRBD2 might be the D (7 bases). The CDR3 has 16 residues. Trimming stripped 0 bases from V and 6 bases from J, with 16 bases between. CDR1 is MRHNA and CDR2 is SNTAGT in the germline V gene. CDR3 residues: CASSDSGRGAGDTQYF. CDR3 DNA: TGTGCCAGCAGTGACTCAGGCCGGGGGGCCGGGGATACGCAGTATTTT.

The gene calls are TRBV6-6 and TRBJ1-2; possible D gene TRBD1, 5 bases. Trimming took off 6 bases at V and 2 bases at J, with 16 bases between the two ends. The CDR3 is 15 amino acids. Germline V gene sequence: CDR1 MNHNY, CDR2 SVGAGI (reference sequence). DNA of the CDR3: TGTGCCAGCAGACACCGTTCGGGGGACAACTATGGCTACACCTTC. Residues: CASRHRSGDNYGYTF.

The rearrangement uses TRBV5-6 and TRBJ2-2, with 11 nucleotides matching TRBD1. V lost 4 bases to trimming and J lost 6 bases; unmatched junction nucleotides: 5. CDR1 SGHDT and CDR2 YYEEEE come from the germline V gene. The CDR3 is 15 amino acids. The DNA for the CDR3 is TGTGCCAGCAGCCTCCGGGACAGGGGGTCCGGGGAGCTGTTTTTT. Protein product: CASSLRDRGSGELFF. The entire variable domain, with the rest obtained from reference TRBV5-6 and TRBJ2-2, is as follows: DAGVTQSPTHLIKTRGQQVTLRCSPKSGHDTVSWYQQALGQGPQFIFQYYEEEERQRGNFPDRFSGHQFPNYSSELNVNALLLGDSALYLCASSLRDRGSGELFFGEGSRLTVL.

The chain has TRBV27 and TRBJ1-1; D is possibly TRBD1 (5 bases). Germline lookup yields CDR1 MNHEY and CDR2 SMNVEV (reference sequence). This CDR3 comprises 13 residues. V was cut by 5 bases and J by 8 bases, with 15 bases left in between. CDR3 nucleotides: TGTGCCAGCAGTCCTCTAGGGGAGGTCGAAGCTTTCTTT. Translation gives CASSPLGEVEAFF.

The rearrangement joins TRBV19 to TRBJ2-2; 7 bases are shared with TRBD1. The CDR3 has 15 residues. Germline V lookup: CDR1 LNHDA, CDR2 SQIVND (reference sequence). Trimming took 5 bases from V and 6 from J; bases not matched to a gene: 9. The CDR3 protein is CASSGFGTASGELFF. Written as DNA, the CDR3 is TGTGCCAGTAGTGGATTCGGGACAGCCTCCGGGGAGCTGTTTTTT.

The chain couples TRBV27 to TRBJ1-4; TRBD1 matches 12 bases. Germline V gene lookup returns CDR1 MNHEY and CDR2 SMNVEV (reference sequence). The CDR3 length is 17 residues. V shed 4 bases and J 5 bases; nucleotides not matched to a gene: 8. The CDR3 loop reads CASSYGTGGAMNEKLFF. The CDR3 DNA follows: TGTGCCAGCAGTTATGGGACAGGGGGCGCGATGAATGAAAAACTGTTTTTT.

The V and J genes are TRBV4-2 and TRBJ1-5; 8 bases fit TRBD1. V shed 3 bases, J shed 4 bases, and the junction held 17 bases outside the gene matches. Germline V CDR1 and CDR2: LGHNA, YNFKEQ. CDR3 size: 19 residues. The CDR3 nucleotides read TGTGCCAGCAGCCAGGGGCCTGGACAGGGAGTACGTCAAAATCAGCCCCAGCATTTT. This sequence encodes CASSQGPGQGVRQNQPQHF.

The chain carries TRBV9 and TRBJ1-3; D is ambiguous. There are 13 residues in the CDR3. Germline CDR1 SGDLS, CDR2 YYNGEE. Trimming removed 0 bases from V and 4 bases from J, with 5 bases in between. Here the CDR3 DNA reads TGTGCCAGCAGCGTAGAACAGGGAAACACCATATATTTT. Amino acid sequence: CASSVEQGNTIYF.

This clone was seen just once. The CDR3 DNA sequence: TGTGCCAGTAGGGCGGGACAGTACAATGAGCAGTTCTTC. The encoded protein is CASRAGQYNEQFF. The rearrangement links TRBV19 to TRBJ2-1; D is perhaps TRBD1 (7 bases). This CDR3 spans 13 amino acids. Germline CDR1 LNHDA, CDR2 SQIVND (reference sequence). Trimming shortened V by 6 bases and J by 4 bases, and 10 bases separated the two germline ends.

The DNA for the CDR3 is TGTGCCAGCTCACCATTTGGGGAGAAGTACGAGCAGTACTTC. This translates into CASSPFGEKYEQYF. The J gene is TRBJ2-7, the V gene TRBV18; the D gene is possibly TRBD2 (5 bases). V lost 2 bases and J 4 bases, leaving 12 bases between the germline ends. Germline values: CDR1 KGHSH, CDR2 LQKENI. The CDR3 has 14 residues.

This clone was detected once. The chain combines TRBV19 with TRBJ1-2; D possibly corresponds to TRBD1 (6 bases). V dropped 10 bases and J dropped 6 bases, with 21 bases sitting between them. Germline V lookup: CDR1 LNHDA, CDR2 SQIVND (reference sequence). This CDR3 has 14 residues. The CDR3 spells CATLGGAQSNGYTF. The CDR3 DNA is TGTGCCACGCTAGGGGGGGCGCAATCGAATGGCTACACCTTC.

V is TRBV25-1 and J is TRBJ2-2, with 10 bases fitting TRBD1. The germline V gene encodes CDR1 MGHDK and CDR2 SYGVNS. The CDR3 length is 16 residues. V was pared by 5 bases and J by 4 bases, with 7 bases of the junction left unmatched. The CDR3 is CASSRQGQGSTGELFF. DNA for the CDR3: TGTGCCAGCAGTCGGCAGGGACAGGGGAGCACCGGGGAGCTGTTTTTT.

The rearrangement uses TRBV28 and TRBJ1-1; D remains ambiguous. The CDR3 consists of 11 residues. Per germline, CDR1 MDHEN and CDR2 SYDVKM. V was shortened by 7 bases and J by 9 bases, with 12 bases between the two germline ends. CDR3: CASTFGGKAFF. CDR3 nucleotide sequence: TGTGCCAGCACCTTTGGAGGGAAAGCTTTCTTT.